The 20 T cell receptor beta chains listed next were all sequenced from one sample in a study of beta chain features in type 1 diabetes. Reverse transcribing all isolated RNA meant expressed TCRB transcripts were sequenced. Clones were sequenced by immunoSEQ multiplex PCR, and TCRdb holds only the in-frame ones, with some missing. The data contain 250,000 to 350,000 clones, 14% of them singletons. Sequenced input: central memory CD4+ T cells from blood. The receptor set was obtained from a man in his thirties or forties in good health.

There are a few counts of this clone. The chain carries TRBV5-5 and TRBJ2-6; D might be TRBD2 (5 bases). CDR1 and CDR2 from the germline V gene are SGHKS and YYEKEE (reference sequence). The CDR3 totals 14 residues. V was pared by 7 bases and J by 0 bases, with 8 bases between. CDR3 sequence: CASSRASGANVLTF. CDR3 in DNA: TGTGCCAGCTCGCGGGCCTCTGGGGCCAACGTCCTGACTTTC.

The DNA for the CDR3 is TGTGCCAGCAGCCAGGGTGCGGAGAGGGAGACCCAGTACTTC. This sequence encodes CASSQGAERETQYF. The chain has TRBV6-5 and TRBJ2-5; tentative D call: TRBD1 (5 bases). V lost 6 bases and J lost 5, with 16 bases in between. CDR3 length: 14 amino acids. From germline, CDR1 is MNHEY and CDR2 SVGAGI.

This clone was counted many times. The chain employs TRBV13 and TRBJ2-3; D perhaps matches TRBD1 (6 bases). The CDR3 spans 14 residues. Trimming took 4 bases from V and 2 from J, leaving 10 bases between them. The germline V gene encodes CDR1 PRHDT and CDR2 FYEKMQ (reference sequence). CDR3 residues: CASSSDSFTDTQYF. The CDR3 DNA is TGTGCCAGCAGCTCGGACAGTTTCACAGATACGCAGTATTTT.

Concerning this clone itself: The same CDR3 also results from other DNA sequences found in this sample. CDR3 amino acids: CAWREAGELFF. CDR3 nucleotides: TGTGCCTGGAGGGAAGCCGGGGAGCTGTTTTTT. V gene TRBV30 combines with J gene TRBJ2-2; D ambiguous. Germline V gene sequence: CDR1 GTSNPN, CDR2 SVGIG (reference sequence). V was clipped by 3 bases and J by 6 bases, with 5 bases between them. CDR3 length: 11 residues.

There are a few counts of this clone. The chain is built from TRBV7-2 and TRBJ1-3, with 9 nucleotides matching TRBD1. Unmatched junction bases numbered 6, after V lost 4 bases and J lost 8 bases. Germline CDR1 SGHTA, CDR2 FQGNSA. This CDR3 is built from 14 residues. CDR3 region: CASSSQQGADTIYF. CDR3 nucleotides: TGTGCCAGCAGCTCTCAACAGGGGGCGGACACCATATATTTT.

This chain uses TRBV2 with TRBJ1-2; possibly TRBD1 for D (6 bases). Trimming took off 10 bases at V and 3 bases at J, with 15 bases between the two ends. This CDR3 is built from 13 residues. CDR1 SNHLY and CDR2 FYNNEI come from the germline V gene. The CDR3, as DNA: TGTGCCACCAAACAGGGAGGGGACTATGGCTACACCTTC. Residues: CATKQGGDYGYTF. The variable domain in full, with the rest retrieved from reference TRBV2 and TRBJ1-2, is EPEVTQTPSHQVTQMGQEVILRCVPISNHLYFYWYRQILGQKVEFLVSFYNNEISEKSEIFDDQFSVERPDGSNFTLKIRSTKLEDSAMYFCATKQGGDYGYTFGSGTRLTVV.

This clone was counted a few times. This sequence joins TRBV28 and TRBJ1-5; D perhaps matches TRBD1 (6 bases). This CDR3 is 14 amino acids long. The germline V gene has CDR1 MDHEN and CDR2 SYDVKM. Trimming left V 8 bases short and J 5 bases short, with 16 bases between. The CDR3 nucleotides are TGTGCCAGCGTGGGGGCAGGGGCCGATCAGCCCCAGCATTTT. Protein sequence: CASVGAGADQPQHF.

The chain combines TRBV5-4 with TRBJ2-7; 15 nucleotides match TRBD2. The closer fit of TRBJ2-5 to the DNA end suggests the J call may be wrong. The germline V gene encodes CDR1 SGHNT and CDR2 YYREEE (reference sequence). The CDR3 extends over 18 amino acids. The DNA for the CDR3 is TGTGCCAGCAGCCCCTCCGGACTAGCGGGAGGGCCGCGGGGGACCCAGTACTTC. This gives the protein CASSPSGLAGGPRGTQYF.

This CDR3 is CSVRTYQETQYF. DNA of the CDR3: TGCAGCGTTCGCACGTACCAAGAGACCCAGTACTTC. The rearrangement links TRBV29-1 to TRBJ2-5; no clear D gene. The CDR3 loop spans 12 amino acids. Germline CDR1 reads SQVTM; CDR2 reads ANQGSEA. Trimming shortened V by 5 bases and J by 0 bases, and 7 bases separated the two germline ends.

This clone appeared a few times. This sample includes further DNA sequences coding for the same CDR3. The rearrangement uses TRBV28 and TRBJ1-2; D unresolved. The CDR3 covers 14 residues. Germline values: CDR1 MDHEN, CDR2 SYDVKM. The V and J ends lost 5 bases and 3 bases respectively, with 13 bases between them. In nucleotides, the CDR3 is TGTGCCAGCAGTCAAATAAACGGTGACTATGGCTACACCTTC. Translated, it gives CASSQINGDYGYTF.

The table lists this clone with a few counts. The rearrangement uses TRBV2 and TRBJ1-6; tentatively, D is TRBD1 (5 bases). V lost 7 bases to trimming and J lost 7 bases, with 14 bases between them. Germline CDR1 is SNHLY and CDR2 is FYNNEI. The CDR3 has 14 amino acids. The CDR3 loop reads CASKRSAGNSPLHF. The DNA of the CDR3 is TGTGCCAGCAAGAGGTCGGCAGGGAATTCACCCCTCCACTTT. Together with reference TRBV2 and TRBJ1-6, the CDR3 gives the full variable domain: EPEVTQTPSHQVTQMGQEVILRCVPISNHLYFYWYRQILGQKVEFLVSFYNNEISEKSEIFDDQFSVERPDGSNFTLKIRSTKLEDSAMYFCASKRSAGNSPLHFGNGTRLTVT.

This clone was seen more than once but under ten times. V usage is TRBV15 and J usage is TRBJ2-1, with unresolved D. This CDR3 region has 11 residues. The ends were cut back, 4 bases at V and 8 bases at J, with 6 bases in the middle. From germline, CDR1 is LNHNV and CDR2 YYDKDF (reference sequence). Here the CDR3 reads CATSNRHEQFF. The CDR3 region has the DNA TGTGCCACCAGCAATAGGCATGAGCAGTTCTTC.

The genes are TRBV6-6 and TRBJ2-3, with 7 bases aligning to TRBD2. The ends lost 6 bases at V and 2 bases at J; junction bases unmatched: 2. This CDR3 comprises 13 residues. In germline, CDR1 is MNHNY, CDR2 SVGAGI (reference sequence). The CDR3 is CASSGTTTDTQYF. The CDR3 bases are TGTGCCAGCAGCGGGACTACCACAGATACGCAGTATTTT.

This clone has only a few counts. The J gene is TRBJ2-2, the V gene TRBV29-1; D call uncertain. Germline V CDR1 and CDR2: SQVTM, ANQGSEA. The CDR3 has 14 residues. Trimming left V 4 bases short and J 0 bases short, with 9 bases between. As DNA, the CDR3 is TGCAGCGTTGTAGGTCCTCCGAACACCGGGGAGCTGTTTTTT. This codes for CSVVGPPNTGELFF.

This clone was found a few times. The chain combines TRBV2 with TRBJ2-5; D is possibly TRBD1 (6 bases). This CDR3 contains 12 residues. V gave up 9 bases and J gave up 5 bases, with 13 bases separating them. Germline lookup yields CDR1 SNHLY and CDR2 FYNNEI. CDR3 sequence (DNA): TGTGCCAGTAGACAGGTCCAGGAGACCCAGTACTTC. It translates to CASRQVQETQYF.

The chain has TRBV18 and TRBJ2-7, with D unclear. Germline values: CDR1 KGHSH, CDR2 LQKENI. The CDR3 is 13 residues long. The V and J ends lost 2 bases and 5 bases respectively, with 10 bases between them. The CDR3 reads CASSPMIDHEQYV. In DNA, the CDR3 is TGTGCCAGCTCACCAATGATCGACCACGAGCAGTACGTC.

A few counts support this clone. This chain connects TRBV5-6 to TRBJ2-1; 8 bases match TRBD1. The CDR3 extends over 15 amino acids. J was trimmed by 7 bases and V by 2 bases; bases with no gene match: 8. The germline CDR1 and CDR2 sequences are SGHDT and YYEEEE. The CDR3 region has the DNA TGTGCCAGCAGCTTAGGGTCAGGGGGCACAAATGAGCAGTTCTTC. Protein: CASSLGSGGTNEQFF.

In this sample, this clone turned up a few times. Within the sample, other DNA sequences also encode this same CDR3. V and J are TRBV5-1 and TRBJ1-1, with 8 positions matching TRBD1. In germline, CDR1 is SGHRS, CDR2 YFSETQ. The CDR3 loop spans 15 amino acids. The V and J ends lost 4 bases and 2 bases, in that order; junction bases with no gene match: 7. This CDR3 is CASSRQGQGNTEAFF. DNA of the CDR3: TGCGCCAGCAGCAGACAGGGGCAGGGCAACACTGAAGCTTTCTTT. Drawing the rest from reference TRBV5-1 and TRBJ1-1, the complete variable domain is KAGVTQTPRYLIKTRGQQVTLSCSPISGHRSVSWYQQTPGQGLQFLFEYFSETQRNKGNFPGRFSGRQFSNSRSEMNVSTLELGDSALYLCASSRQGQGNTEAFFGQGTRLTVV.

In this sample, this clone turned up a few times. This chain uses TRBV9 with TRBJ2-5; a weak D match, TRBD1 (6 bases). CDR3 length: 13 amino acids. CDR1 is SGDLS and CDR2 is YYNGEE in the germline V gene. Trimming removed 3 bases from V and 5 bases from J, with 11 bases in between. Written as DNA, the CDR3 is TGTGCCAGCAGCGCCATGGGGGCGGAGACCCAGTACTTC. It encodes CASSAMGAETQYF.

V gene TRBV7-2 combines with J gene TRBJ1-4; TRBD1 agrees at 7 bases. The CDR3 spans 14 residues. Looked up from germline, CDR1 is SGHTA and CDR2 is FQGNSA. V was pared by 5 bases and J by 6 bases, with 6 bases of the junction left unmatched. CDR3 nucleotides: TGTGCCAGCAGCCCCTTTCAGGGGGATGAAAAACTGTTTTTT. Translated, it gives CASSPFQGDEKLFF.